This T cell receptor beta chain was recorded in a study of response to subunit inactivated influenza vaccine. One entry per CDR3 protein results from TCRdb running MiXCR on the RT-PCR reads. Among over 750,000 distinct CDR3 sequences listed, approximately 21% were seen once. V lost 1 base, J lost 5 bases, and 13 bases stayed unmatched. The CDR3 sequence is 18 residues long. Germline V gene sequence: CDR1 SGHAT, CDR2 FQDESV (reference sequence). The sample was PBMCs from blood, taken 5 days after vaccination. The clonotype was recovered from a man aged 45 to 65 who received an inactivated influenza vaccine. This chain uses TRBV11-1 with TRBJ2-5, with 10 bases that match TRBD1. For the CDR3, the DNA is TGTGCCAGCAGCTTAGTCGGCCCGGGACAGGGGTTGGTGGAGACCCAGTACTTC. Translated, it gives CASSLVGPGQGLVETQYF.